The clone carrying this TCR beta chain was seen repeatedly, ten times or more. From RNA transcripts, TCR beta CDR3 regions were amplified. Initially, a first-round RT-PCR of the TCR CDR3 employed the HTBI primer set. TCRdb reanalysed the multiplex PCR reads using MiXCR and keeps one entry per CDR3 protein. The sample consists of over 400,000 distinct CDR3 sequences, about 15% of them appearing once. The data stem from a study of T cells in Graves' hyperthyroidism and ophthalmopathy. This CDR3 is 13 amino acids long. V was clipped by 5 bases and J by 12 bases; unmatched bases: 9. This clonotype was sampled from a man in his late teens or twenties with Graves' ophthalmopathy. The specimen sequenced was blood. The chain employs TRBV12-3 or TRBV12-4 and TRBJ1-1; 10 bases are a match to TRBD1. The CDR3 reads CASSRGQGGNPFF. CDR3 coding DNA: TGTGCCAGCAGTCGCGGACAGGGGGGTAATCCTTTCTTT.